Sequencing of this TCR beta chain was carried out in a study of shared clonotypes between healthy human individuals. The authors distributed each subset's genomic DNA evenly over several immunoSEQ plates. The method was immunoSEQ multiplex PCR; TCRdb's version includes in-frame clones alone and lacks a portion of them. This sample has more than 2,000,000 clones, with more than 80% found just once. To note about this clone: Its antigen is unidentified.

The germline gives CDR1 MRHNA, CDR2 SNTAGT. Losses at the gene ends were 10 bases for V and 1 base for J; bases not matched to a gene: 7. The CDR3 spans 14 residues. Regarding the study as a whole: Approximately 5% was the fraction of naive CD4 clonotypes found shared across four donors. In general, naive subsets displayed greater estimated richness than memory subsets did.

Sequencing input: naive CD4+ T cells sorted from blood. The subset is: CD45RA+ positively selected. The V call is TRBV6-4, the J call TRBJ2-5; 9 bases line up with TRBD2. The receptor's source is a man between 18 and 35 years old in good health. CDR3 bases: TGTGCCACGCTGAATAGCGGGGGCCAAGAGACCCAGTACTTC. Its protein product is CATLNSGGQETQYF.